A selection of T cell receptor beta chains follows, all from one sample in a study of T cells in tuberculosis. Sequencing was performed with immunoSEQ multiplex PCR; in TCRdb, only in-frame clones are kept and a portion is missing. Of tens of thousands of clones listed, roughly 97% are singletons. The specimen was PBMCs. Receptors were obtained from a donor between 10 and 35 years old with latent tuberculosis or without tuberculosis infection. Each CDR3 is given with its conserved first and last residue. Fields, in order: D gene, clone size, V gene, J gene, CDR3 protein, CDR3 DNA. A D gene is named only where the DNA matches it firmly. Expanded clones get a size class; other rows say once, few or many, or leave the size out.

TRBD1	.	TRBV19	TRBJ2-2	CASRTGGNTGELFF	TGTGCCAGTAGGACAGGGGGGAACACCGGGGAGCTGTTTTTT
.	.	TRBV9	TRBJ2-6	CASSPRSGANVLTF	TGTGCCAGCAGCCCCCGCTCTGGGGCCAACGTCCTGACTTTC
.	once	TRBV11-3	TRBJ2-7	CASSLDSVSYEQYF	TGTGCCAGCAGCTTAGATTCGGTTTCCTACGAGCAGTACTTC
TRBD1	.	TRBV27	TRBJ2-7	CASSTSDRGPEQYF	TGTGCCAGCAGTACCTCGGACAGGGGTCCCGAGCAGTACTTC
.	.	TRBV25-1	TRBJ2-7	CASSEAGSHEQYF	TGTGCCAGCAGTGAAGCAGGGTCCCACGAGCAGTACTTC
TRBD1	.	TRBV19	TRBJ1-5	CASSIDRGQGIKPQHF	TGTGCCAGTAGTATAGATCGAGGACAGGGGATTAAGCCCCAGCATTTT
.	.	TRBV6-6	TRBJ2-7	CASRWQGRGYEQYF	TGTGCCAGCAGATGGCAGGGTAGGGGCTACGAGCAGTACTTC
.	.	TRBV9	TRBJ1-4	CASSAGGIRGEKLFF	TGTGCCAGCAGCGCGGGGGGGATCCGAGGTGAAAAACTGTTTTTT
.	.	TRBV6-5	TRBJ1-4	CASSYGTNEKLFF	TGTGCCAGCAGTTATGGCACTAATGAAAAACTGTTTTTT
.	.	TRBV6-5	TRBJ2-1	CASSYGAACNEQFF	TGTGCCAGCAGTTACGGTGCAGCGTGCAATGAGCAGTTCTTC
.	.	TRBV27	TRBJ1-6	CASRGGAAPLHF	TGTGCCAGCAGGGGGGGGGCGGCACCCCTCCACTTT
TRBD1	.	TRBV6-6	TRBJ2-1	CASSLVLDRDNEQFF	TGTGCCAGCAGTTTGGTGTTGGACAGGGACAATGAGCAGTTCTTC
.	.	TRBV13	TRBJ1-2	CASSSPTAYYGYTF	TGTGCCAGCAGCTCACCGACAGCGTACTATGGCTACACCTTC
.	once	TRBV19	TRBJ1-5	CASSMGPGGGQPQHF	TGTGCCAGTAGTATGGGACCGGGGGGCGGGCAGCCCCAGCATTTT
.	.	TRBV7-3	TRBJ2-1	CASSPAGGEQFF	TGTGCCAGCAGCCCCGCTGGGGGCGAGCAGTTCTTC
TRBD2	.	TRBV29-1	TRBJ2-3	CSVVNGSGRPYKAQYF	TGCAGCGTTGTAAACGGTAGCGGGAGGCCCTATAAGGCGCAGTATTTT